A selection of T cell receptor beta chains follows, all from one sample in a study of blood T cell repertoires in COVID-19. Generated by immunoSEQ multiplex PCR, the TCRdb table keeps only in-frame clones and is missing some. The profile shows hundreds of thousands of clones, 70% to 90% of them singletons. The sequenced material came from peripheral blood. The receptors come from a man between 45 and 60 years old with COVID-19, enrolled during active disease. Both conserved end residues are trimmed from each CDR3.

cdr3_aa: ASSFRGGESYEQY; v_call: TRBV5-1; j_call: TRBJ2-7; cdr3_length: 13
cdr3_aa: ASSPEDTDTQY; v_call: TRBV13; j_call: TRBJ2-3; cdr3_length: 11
cdr3_aa: ATSDAGQGAGNQPQH; v_call: TRBV24-1; j_call: TRBJ1-5; cdr3_length: 15
cdr3_aa: ASTQSGFSPTGEAF; v_call: TRBV7-2; j_call: TRBJ1-1; cdr3_length: 14
cdr3_aa: ASSLMTSGSYEQY; v_call: TRBV4-1; j_call: TRBJ2-7; cdr3_length: 13
cdr3_aa: ASSGQVNTEAF; v_call: TRBV12-3/TRBV12-4; j_call: TRBJ1-1; cdr3_length: 11
cdr3_aa: ASSPGGKRRAF; v_call: TRBV4-3; j_call: TRBJ1-1; cdr3_length: 11
cdr3_aa: ASSLSQAETQY; v_call: TRBV12-3/TRBV12-4; j_call: TRBJ2-5; cdr3_length: 11
cdr3_aa: ASYPPGSGANVLT; v_call: TRBV10-2; j_call: TRBJ2-6; cdr3_length: 13
cdr3_aa: ASSGLASYNEQF; v_call: TRBV19; j_call: TRBJ2-1; cdr3_length: 12
cdr3_aa: ASSTAGSNYGYT; v_call: TRBV18; j_call: TRBJ1-2; cdr3_length: 12